This T cell receptor (beta chain) derives from a study of beta chain features in type 1 diabetes. The overall study: Examination covered under 110 million sorted cells spanning all samples. Whole-study results and caveats: Compared to healthy donors, patients appeared to have naive, central memory and Treg TCRB repertoires that were more alike. Equally in patients and controls, shorter templates might have been favored by PCR.

A remark on this clone: What it binds is not known.

Every isolated RNA sample was fully reverse transcribed, so sequencing captured expressed TCRB transcripts. Data came from immunoSEQ multiplex PCR; TCRdb stores just in-frame clones and leaves some out. There are under 900,000 clones in the sample; about a sixth occur only once, and 0.02% to 0.03% lies in the top ten. The V gene's germline CDR1 is SGHAT and CDR2 FQNNGV. This CDR3 has 11 amino acids. The germline V and J ends were trimmed by 5 bases and 4 bases, with 2 bases remaining between them. The chain carries TRBV11-2 and TRBJ2-2; D is ambiguous. This clonotype was obtained from a woman aged 18-35 years in good health. The sample taken for sequencing was naive CD4+ T cells from blood. The CDR3 here is CASSRTGELFF. CDR3 in DNA: TGTGCCAGCAGCCGCACCGGGGAGCTGTTTTTT.